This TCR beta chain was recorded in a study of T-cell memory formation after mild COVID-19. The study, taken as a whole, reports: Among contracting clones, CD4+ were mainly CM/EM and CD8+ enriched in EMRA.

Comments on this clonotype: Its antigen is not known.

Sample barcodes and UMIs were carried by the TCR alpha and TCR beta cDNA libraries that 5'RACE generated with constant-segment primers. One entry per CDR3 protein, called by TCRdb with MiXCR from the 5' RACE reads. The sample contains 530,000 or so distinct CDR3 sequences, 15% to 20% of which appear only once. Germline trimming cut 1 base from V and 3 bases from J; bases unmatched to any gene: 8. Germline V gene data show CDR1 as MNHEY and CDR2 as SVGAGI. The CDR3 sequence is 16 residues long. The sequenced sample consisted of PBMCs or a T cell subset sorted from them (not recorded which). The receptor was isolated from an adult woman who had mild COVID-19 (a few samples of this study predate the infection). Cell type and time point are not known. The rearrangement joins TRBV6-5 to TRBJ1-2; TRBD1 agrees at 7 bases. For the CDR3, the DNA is TGTGCCAGCAGTTACTATCAGGGGACAGAGGACTATGGCTACACCTTC. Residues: CASSYYQGTEDYGYTF.